This TCR beta chain appears in the sequencing data of a study of blood T cell repertoires in COVID-19. Study overall: T cells, B-cell-depleted T cells, or PBMCs provided the cDNA or gDNA that served as material.

This CDR3 has 18 amino acids. Trimming cost V 0 bases and J 10 bases, with 22 bases left between them. The V gene's germline CDR1 is LGHNA and CDR2 YSLEER. Sequencing used immunoSEQ multiplex PCR; TCRdb keeps in-frame clones, though not all of them. The data hold roughly 80,000 clones, with under 95% observed a single time. What was sequenced was peripheral blood. The chain combines TRBV4-3 with TRBJ1-6; tentatively, D is TRBD1 (6 bases). The sequence came from a woman older than 75 with active or convalescent COVID-19. The DNA for the CDR3 is TGCGCCAGCAGCCAAGATAGCCAGGCCGGGGGGCAATGGTCACCCCTCCACTTT. It codes for CASSQDSQAGGQWSPLHF.